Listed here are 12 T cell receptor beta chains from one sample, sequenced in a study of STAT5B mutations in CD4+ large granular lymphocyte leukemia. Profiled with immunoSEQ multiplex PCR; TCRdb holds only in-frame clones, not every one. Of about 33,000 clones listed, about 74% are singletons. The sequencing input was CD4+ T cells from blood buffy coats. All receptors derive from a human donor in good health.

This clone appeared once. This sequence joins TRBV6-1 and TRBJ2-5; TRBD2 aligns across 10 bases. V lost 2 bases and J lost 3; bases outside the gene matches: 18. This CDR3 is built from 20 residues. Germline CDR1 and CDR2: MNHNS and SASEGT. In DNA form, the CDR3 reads TGTGCCAGCAGTGAAAATACAGGGACTAGCGATTTTGTGTGGGAAGAGACCCAGTACTTC. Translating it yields CASSENTGTSDFVWEETQYF.

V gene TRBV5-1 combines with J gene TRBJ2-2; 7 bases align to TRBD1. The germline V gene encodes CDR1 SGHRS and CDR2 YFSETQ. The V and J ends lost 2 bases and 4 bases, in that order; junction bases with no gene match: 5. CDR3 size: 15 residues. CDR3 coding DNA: TGCGCCAGCAGCTTTGGGACAGCCTTCACCGGGGAGCTGTTTTTT. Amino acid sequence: CASSFGTAFTGELFF.

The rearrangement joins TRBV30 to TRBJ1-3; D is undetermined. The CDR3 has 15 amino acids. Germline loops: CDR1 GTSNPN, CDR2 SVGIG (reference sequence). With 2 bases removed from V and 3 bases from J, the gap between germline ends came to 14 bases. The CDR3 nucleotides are TGTGCCTGGAGTTTTTCATATAGGAGTGGAAACACCATATATTTT. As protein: CAWSFSYRSGNTIYF.

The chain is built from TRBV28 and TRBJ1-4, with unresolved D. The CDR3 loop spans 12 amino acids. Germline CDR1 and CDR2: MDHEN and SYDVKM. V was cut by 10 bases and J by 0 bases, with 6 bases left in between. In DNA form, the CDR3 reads TGTGCCATCACGACAACTAATGAAAAACTGTTTTTT. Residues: CAITTTNEKLFF.

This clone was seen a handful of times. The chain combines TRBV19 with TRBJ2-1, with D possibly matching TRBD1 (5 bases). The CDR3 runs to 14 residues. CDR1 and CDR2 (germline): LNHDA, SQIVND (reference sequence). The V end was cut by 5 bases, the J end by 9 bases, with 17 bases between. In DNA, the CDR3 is TGTGCCAGTAGTCCCAGGGCAGGGCCGGGTGAGCAGTTCTTC. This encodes CASSPRAGPGEQFF. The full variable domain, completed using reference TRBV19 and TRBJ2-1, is DGGITQSPKYLFRKEGQNVTLSCEQNLNHDAMYWYRQDPGQGLRLIYYSQIVNDFQKGDIAEGYSVSREKKESFPLTVTSAQKNPTAFYLCASSPRAGPGEQFFGPGTRLTVL.

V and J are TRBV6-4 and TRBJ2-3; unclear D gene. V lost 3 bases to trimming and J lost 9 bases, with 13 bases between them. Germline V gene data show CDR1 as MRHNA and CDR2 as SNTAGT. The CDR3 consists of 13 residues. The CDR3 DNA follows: TGTGCCAGCAGTGAGGAAGCCCGGCGAACGCAGTATTTT. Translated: CASSEEARRTQYF.

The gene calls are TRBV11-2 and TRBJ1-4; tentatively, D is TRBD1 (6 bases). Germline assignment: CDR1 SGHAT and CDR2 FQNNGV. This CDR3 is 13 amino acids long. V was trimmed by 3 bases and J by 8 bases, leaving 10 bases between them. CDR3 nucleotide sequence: TGTGCCAGCAGCTTTGACAGGAACGAAAAACTGTTTTTT. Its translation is CASSFDRNEKLFF. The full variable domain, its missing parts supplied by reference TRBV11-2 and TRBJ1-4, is EAGVAQSPRYKIIEKRQSVAFWCNPISGHATLYWYQQILGQGPKLLIQFQNNGVVDDSQLPKDRFSAERLKGVDSTLKIQPAKLEDSAVYLCASSFDRNEKLFFGSGTQLSVL.

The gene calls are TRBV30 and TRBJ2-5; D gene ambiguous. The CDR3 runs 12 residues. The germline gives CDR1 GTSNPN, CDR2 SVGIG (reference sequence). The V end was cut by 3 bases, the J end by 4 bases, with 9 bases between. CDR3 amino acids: CAWSLSAETQYF. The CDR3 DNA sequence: TGTGCCTGGAGCCTATCCGCAGAGACCCAGTACTTC.

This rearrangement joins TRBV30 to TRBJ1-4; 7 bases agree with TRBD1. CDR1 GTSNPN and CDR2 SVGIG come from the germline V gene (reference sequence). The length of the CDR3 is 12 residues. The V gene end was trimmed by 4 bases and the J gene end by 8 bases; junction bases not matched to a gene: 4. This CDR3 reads CAWMGTAEKLFF. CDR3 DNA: TGTGCCTGGATGGGGACAGCCGAAAAACTGTTTTTT.

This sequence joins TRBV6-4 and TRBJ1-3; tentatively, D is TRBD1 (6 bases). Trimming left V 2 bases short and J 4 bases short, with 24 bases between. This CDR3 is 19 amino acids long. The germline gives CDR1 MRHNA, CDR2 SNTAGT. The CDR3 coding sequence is TGTGCCAGCAGTGACCCCCGCCAGGGGCTAGGGAGGGGCGGAAACACCATATATTTT. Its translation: CASSDPRQGLGRGGNTIYF.

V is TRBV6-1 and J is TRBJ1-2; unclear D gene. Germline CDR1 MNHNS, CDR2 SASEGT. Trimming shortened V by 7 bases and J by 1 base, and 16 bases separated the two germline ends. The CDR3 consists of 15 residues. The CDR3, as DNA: TGTGCCAGCAACCCTAATGAGGGTATTAACTATGGCTACACCTTC. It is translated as CASNPNEGINYGYTF.

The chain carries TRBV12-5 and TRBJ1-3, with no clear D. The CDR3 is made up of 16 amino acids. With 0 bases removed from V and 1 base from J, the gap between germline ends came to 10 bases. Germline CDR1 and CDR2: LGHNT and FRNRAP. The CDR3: CASGLVPGKSGNTIYF. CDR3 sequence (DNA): TGTGCTAGTGGTTTGGTACCGGGGAAGTCTGGAAACACCATATATTTT.